The following is a T cell receptor (beta chain) sequence with its context. Its antigen is not identified. Every patient relapsed after autologous stem cell transplantation, and brentuximab vedotin exposure varied. Progressive disease, partial response or complete response was each patient's best response. The length of the CDR3 is 11 residues. V shed 6 bases and J shed 5 bases, with 5 bases lying between them. Germline V gives CDR1 MNHEY, CDR2 SVGAGI. This record comes from a study of PD-1 blockade in classical Hodgkin lymphoma. Sequencing used immunoSEQ multiplex PCR; TCRdb keeps in-frame clones, though not all of them. This sample has 21,000 or so clones, with about 80% found just once. Study-wide results and caveats: Newly diagnosed patients were said to have less baseline TCR diversity than healthy donors did. Those starting nivolumab under 1 year post-ASCT were excluded. Unlike CD8+ TCR diversity, which did not rise significantly by C4D1, CD4+ TCR diversity did.

The clonotype originates from a human donor with classical Hodgkin lymphoma. The chain carries TRBV6-5 and TRBJ1-5, with D uncertain. The material sequenced was peripheral blood mononuclear cells (PBMCs), taken before the second cycle of nivolumab. The CDR3 loop reads CASSSDQPQHF. CDR3 DNA: TGTGCCAGCAGCTCGGATCAGCCCCAGCATTTT.